The TCR beta chain described here comes from a study of PD-1 blockade in classical Hodgkin lymphoma. The V end lost 3 bases, the J end lost 2 bases, and 9 bases lay between the germline ends. Per germline, CDR1 SGHRS and CDR2 YFSETQ. The CDR3 spans 13 residues. Time point in this sample: cycle 4 day 1 (C4D1), after five to seven weeks of nivolumab. All the patients suffered relapse after autologous stem cell transplantation, and brentuximab vedotin exposure differed. Reported best responses ranged across complete response, partial response or progressive disease. Repertoires were generated with immunoSEQ multiplex PCR, while TCRdb's copy carries only in-frame clones and drops some. This table has about 44,000 clones, 66% appearing once.

Source: peripheral blood mononuclear cells (PBMCs), taken before the fourth cycle of nivolumab. The V and J genes are TRBV5-1 and TRBJ2-7, with TRBD2 as a possible D gene (6 bases). The sequence came from a human donor with classical Hodgkin lymphoma. In nucleotides, the CDR3 is TGCGCCAGCAGCTGGGCGGGGACCTACGAGCAGTACTTC. Protein sequence: CASSWAGTYEQYF.